The 15 T cell receptor beta chains below all came from one sample that was sequenced in a study of T cells in localized non-small cell lung cancer. Libraries were prepared by immunoSEQ multiplex PCR; TCRdb keeps only in-frame clonotypes and omits some of them. The sample contains around 50,000 clones, around 86% of which appear only once. The starting material was peripheral blood, obtained before any cancer treatment. Receptor source: a female donor of 60 years or more with stage II squamous cell lung carcinoma.

In DNA form, the CDR3 reads TGTGCCAGCAGTGAAGTTGATAGGGGGACTGAAGCTTTCTTT. Translating it yields CASSEVDRGTEAFF. J is TRBJ1-1 and V is TRBV6-1; tentative D call: TRBD1 (6 bases). The CDR3 totals 14 residues. Looked up from germline, CDR1 is MNHNS and CDR2 is SASEGT. V was trimmed by 1 base and J by 5 bases, leaving 11 bases between them.

V gene TRBV10-3 combines with J gene TRBJ2-7; D not resolved. This CDR3 is built from 13 residues. The germline V and J ends were trimmed by 8 bases and 2 bases, with 13 bases remaining between them. CDR1 is ENHRY, CDR2 SYGVKD, per germline. CDR3 protein: CAIGEQDTYEQYF. DNA for the CDR3: TGTGCCATCGGCGAGCAAGACACCTACGAGCAGTACTTC.

The chain combines TRBV5-5 with TRBJ2-5; possibly TRBD1 or TRBD2 for D (5 bases each). Germline V gene lookup returns CDR1 SGHKS and CDR2 YYEKEE (reference sequence). V was cut by 5 bases and J by 5 bases, with 13 bases left in between. This CDR3 comprises 13 residues. CDR3 sequence: CASSPGTGETQYF. Written as DNA, the CDR3 is TGTGCCAGCAGTCCCGGGACGGGGGAGACCCAGTACTTC.

The chain recombines TRBV25-1 with TRBJ2-3; a weak D match, TRBD1 (5 bases). V lost 3 bases to trimming and J lost 5 bases, with 12 bases between them. Germline CDR1 and CDR2: MGHDK and SYGVNS. This CDR3 region has 14 residues. CDR3 DNA: TGTGCCAGCAGTGATAGGGGCAGTAGAGATACGCAGTATTTT. Residues: CASSDRGSRDTQYF.

The J gene is TRBJ1-1, the V gene TRBV2; no firm D call. The CDR3 contains 11 residues. In germline, CDR1 is SNHLY, CDR2 FYNNEI. V dropped 7 bases and J dropped 3 bases, with 6 bases sitting between them. The CDR3 reads CASTRDTEAFF. CDR3 in DNA: TGTGCCAGCACCCGGGACACTGAAGCTTTCTTT.

The CDR3 bases are TGTGCCAGCAGTTACCCCATGTTTTTT. It codes for CASSYPMFF. The rearrangement uses TRBV6-6 and TRBJ1-4; no clear D. The V and J ends lost 2 bases and 15 bases respectively, with 4 bases between them. The CDR3 is 9 amino acids. CDR1 and CDR2 (germline): MNHNY, SVGAGI (reference sequence).

The chain joins TRBV19 to TRBJ1-5, with D perhaps matching TRBD1 (5 bases). The germline V gene has CDR1 LNHDA and CDR2 SQIVND (reference sequence). The CDR3 spans 14 residues. The V end was cut by 1 base, the J end by 6 bases, with 10 bases between. This CDR3 is CASSIGQGLQPQHF. The CDR3 DNA sequence: TGTGCCAGTAGTATAGGGCAGGGCCTTCAGCCCCAGCATTTT.

CDR3 in DNA: TGTGCCAGCATTCTCGGGGCTAGAGGGCCAGATACGCAGTATTTT. Its protein product is CASILGARGPDTQYF. The chain is built from TRBV28 and TRBJ2-3; D assignment may be TRBD1 or TRBD2 (5 bases each). Germline assignment: CDR1 MDHEN and CDR2 SYDVKM. This CDR3 has 15 amino acids. The germline V and J ends were trimmed by 7 bases and 4 bases, with 18 bases remaining between them.

This chain links TRBV5-1 with TRBJ2-1, with 13 nucleotides matching TRBD2. Germline values: CDR1 SGHRS, CDR2 YFSETQ. V gave up 1 base and J gave up 8 bases; unmatched junction bases: 6. This CDR3 has 16 amino acids. DNA of the CDR3: TGCGCCAGCAGCTTGAGAGGACTAGCGGGGGTCCATGAGCAGTTCTTC. It specifies CASSLRGLAGVHEQFF.

This sequence joins TRBV19 and TRBJ1-1, with 12 positions matching TRBD1. Germline CDR1 reads LNHDA; CDR2 reads SQIVND (reference sequence). The CDR3 is 17 amino acids. Germline trimming cut 7 bases from V and 2 bases from J; bases unmatched to any gene: 11. CDR3 in DNA: TGTGCCAGTACTCCCGGCGGGACAGGGGGCAGAAACACTGAAGCTTTCTTT. This translates into CASTPGGTGGRNTEAFF.

The chain links TRBV19 to TRBJ1-1; D not certain. Germline CDR1 and CDR2: LNHDA and SQIVND (reference sequence). V was shortened by 6 bases and J by 1 base, with 6 bases between the two germline ends. The length of the CDR3 is 12 residues. Here the CDR3 reads CASSERNTEAFF. The CDR3 DNA follows: TGTGCCAGTAGCGAGCGGAACACTGAAGCTTTCTTT.

This clone appeared a single time. This chain connects TRBV9 to TRBJ2-2; tentatively, D is TRBD2 (6 bases). The CDR3 runs to 14 residues. The germline V and J ends were trimmed by 6 bases and 5 bases, with 14 bases remaining between them. Germline-derived CDR1 and CDR2 are SGDLS and YYNGEE. The CDR3 nucleotides read TGTGCCAGCACCCGGGACTTTTCGACCGGGGAGCTGTTTTTT. This gives the protein CASTRDFSTGELFF.

The genes are TRBV30 and TRBJ1-4; D call uncertain. The CDR3 has 13 amino acids. V was trimmed by 3 bases and J by 7 bases, leaving 12 bases between them. CDR1 and CDR2 from the germline V gene are GTSNPN and SVGIG (reference sequence). The CDR3 sequence: CAWSRGSGEKLFF. In DNA form, the CDR3 reads TGTGCCTGGAGCCGGGGATCGGGTGAAAAACTGTTTTTT.

V gene TRBV7-9 combines with J gene TRBJ2-2; D is uncertain. The CDR3 loop spans 15 amino acids. Germline CDR1 SEHNR, CDR2 FQNEAQ (reference sequence). V shed 5 bases and J shed 0 bases, with 10 bases lying between them. CDR3 amino acids: CASSQGFANTGELFF. The DNA for the CDR3 is TGTGCCAGCAGCCAAGGGTTCGCGAACACCGGGGAGCTGTTTTTT.

The J gene is TRBJ2-5, the V gene TRBV6-5; unclear D gene. V lost 2 bases, J lost 7 bases, and 5 bases lay in between. CDR3 length: 11 amino acids. Germline V gives CDR1 MNHEY, CDR2 SVGAGI. CDR3 sequence (DNA): TGTGCCAGCAGTTACGAAGTGACCCAGTACTTC. Protein sequence: CASSYEVTQYF.